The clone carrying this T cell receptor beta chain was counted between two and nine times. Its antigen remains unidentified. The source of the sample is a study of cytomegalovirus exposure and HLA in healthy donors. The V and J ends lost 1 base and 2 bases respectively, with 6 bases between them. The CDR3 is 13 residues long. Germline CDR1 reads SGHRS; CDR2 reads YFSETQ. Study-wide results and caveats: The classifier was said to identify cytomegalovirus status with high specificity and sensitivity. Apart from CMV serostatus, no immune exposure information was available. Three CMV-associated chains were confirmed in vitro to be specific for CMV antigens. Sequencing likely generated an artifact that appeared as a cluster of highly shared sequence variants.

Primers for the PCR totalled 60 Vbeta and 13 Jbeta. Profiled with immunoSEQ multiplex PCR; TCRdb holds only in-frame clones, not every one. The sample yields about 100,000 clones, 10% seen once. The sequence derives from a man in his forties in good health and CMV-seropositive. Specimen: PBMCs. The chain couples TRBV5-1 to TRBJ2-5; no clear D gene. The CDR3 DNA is TGCGCCAGCAGCTTGAATGTACAAGAGACCCAGTACTTC. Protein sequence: CASSLNVQETQYF.